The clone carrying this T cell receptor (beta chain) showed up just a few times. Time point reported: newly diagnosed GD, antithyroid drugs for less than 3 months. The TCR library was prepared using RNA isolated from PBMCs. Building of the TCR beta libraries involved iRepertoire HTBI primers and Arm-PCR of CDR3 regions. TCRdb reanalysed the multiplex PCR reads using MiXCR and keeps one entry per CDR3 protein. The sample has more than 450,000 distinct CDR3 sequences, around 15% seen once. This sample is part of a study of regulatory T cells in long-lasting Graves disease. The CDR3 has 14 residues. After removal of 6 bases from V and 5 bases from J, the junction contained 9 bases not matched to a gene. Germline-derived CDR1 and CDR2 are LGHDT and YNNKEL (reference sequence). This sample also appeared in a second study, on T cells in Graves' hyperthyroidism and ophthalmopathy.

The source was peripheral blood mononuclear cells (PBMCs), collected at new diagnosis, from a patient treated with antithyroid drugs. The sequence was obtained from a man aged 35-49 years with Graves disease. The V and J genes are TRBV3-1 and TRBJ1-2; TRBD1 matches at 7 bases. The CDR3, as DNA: TGTGCCAGCAGTGTTCCCGGGACAGCTTATGGCTACACCTTC. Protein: CASSVPGTAYGYTF.